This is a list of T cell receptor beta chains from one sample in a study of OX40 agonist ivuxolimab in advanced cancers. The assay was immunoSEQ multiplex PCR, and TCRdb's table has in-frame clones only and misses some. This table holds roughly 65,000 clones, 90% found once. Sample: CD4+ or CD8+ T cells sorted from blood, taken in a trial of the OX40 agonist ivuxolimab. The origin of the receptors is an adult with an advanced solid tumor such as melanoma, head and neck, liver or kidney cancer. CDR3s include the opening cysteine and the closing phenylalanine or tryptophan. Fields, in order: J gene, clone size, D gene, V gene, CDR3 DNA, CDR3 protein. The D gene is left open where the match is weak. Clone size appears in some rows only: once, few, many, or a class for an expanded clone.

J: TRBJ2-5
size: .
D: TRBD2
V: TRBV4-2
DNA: TGTGCCAGCAGCCAAGGAGGCTCACGGGGGACTACTATAACCCAGTACTTC
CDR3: CASSQGGSRGTTITQYF

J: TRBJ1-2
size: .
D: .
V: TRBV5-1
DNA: TGCGCCAGCAGCTTGACAGACTATGGCTACACCTTC
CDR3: CASSLTDYGYTF

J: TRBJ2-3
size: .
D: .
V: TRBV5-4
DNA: TGTGCCAGCACAGTAGCGGCCACCACAGATACGCAGTATTTT
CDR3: CASTVAATTDTQYF

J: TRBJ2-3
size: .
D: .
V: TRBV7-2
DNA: TGTGCCAGCAGCTTAGGACCCGCCAATACGCAGTATTTT
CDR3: CASSLGPANTQYF

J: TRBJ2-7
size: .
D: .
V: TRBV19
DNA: TGTGCCAGTAGTAGGGGAGTGGGAACTTACGAGCAGTACTTC
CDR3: CASSRGVGTYEQYF

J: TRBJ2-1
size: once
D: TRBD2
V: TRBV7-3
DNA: TGTGCCAGCAGCTCGCTAGCGGGAAGCGATGAGCAGTTCTTC
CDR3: CASSSLAGSDEQFF

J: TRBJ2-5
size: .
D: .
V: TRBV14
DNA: TGTGCCAGCAGTCCCCGGACAGAGACCCAGTACTTC
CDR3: CASSPRTETQYF

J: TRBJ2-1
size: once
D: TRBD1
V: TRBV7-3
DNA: TGTGCCAGCAGCCTCGGACAGGTCAATGAGCAGTTCTTC
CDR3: CASSLGQVNEQFF

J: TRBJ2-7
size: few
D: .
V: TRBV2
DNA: TGTGCCAGCAGTGTCGAGGGGTCCTACGAGCAGTACTTC
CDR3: CASSVEGSYEQYF

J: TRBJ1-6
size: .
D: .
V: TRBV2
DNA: TGTGCCAGCAGCCTCACAGGGAATAATTCACCCCTCCACTTT
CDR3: CASSLTGNNSPLHF